Listed below are T cell receptor beta chains from one sample, sequenced in a study of blood T cells in healthy people across ages. Using its own MiXCR run on the 5' RACE reads, TCRdb lists one record per CDR3 protein. The sample records about 1.6 million distinct CDR3 sequences, about 31% being singletons. Input material: blood. The receptors originated from a woman aged 30 to 39 in good health. The CDR3 runs from the conserved cysteine through the conserved F or W. Fields, in order: D gene, V gene, J gene, clone size, CDR3 DNA, CDR3 protein. The D gene is left open where the match is weak. Rows may omit the clone size; those that give it use once, few, many or a size class.

d_gene: .; v_gene: TRBV11-2; j_gene: TRBJ1-1; abundance: once; CDR3nt: TGTGCCAGCAGCTTAGCTAGTTATGGACCCTCGAACACTGAAGCTTTCTTT; CDR3aa: CASSLASYGPSNTEAFF
d_gene: TRBD1; v_gene: TRBV20-1; j_gene: TRBJ1-1; abundance: few; CDR3nt: TGCAGTGCTAGAACCGGGACAGTCGAAGCTTTCTTT; CDR3aa: CSARTGTVEAFF
d_gene: TRBD1; v_gene: TRBV20-1; j_gene: TRBJ2-7; abundance: many; CDR3nt: TGCAGTGCTAGAGGCTCAGGGGGACAAGCCTACGAGCAGTACTTC; CDR3aa: CSARGSGGQAYEQYF
d_gene: TRBD1; v_gene: TRBV11-2; j_gene: TRBJ1-2; abundance: .; CDR3nt: TGTGCCAGCAGCATGGGACAGCGAGGTGGCTACACCTTC; CDR3aa: CASSMGQRGGYTF
d_gene: .; v_gene: TRBV7-2; j_gene: TRBJ1-1; abundance: .; CDR3nt: TGTGCCAGCAGTCGGAGGGGTTCGGTCAGGGGCGCGGTTAACACTGAAGCTTTCTTT; CDR3aa: CASSRRGSVRGAVNTEAFF
d_gene: TRBD2; v_gene: TRBV4-1; j_gene: TRBJ2-1; abundance: .; CDR3nt: TGCGCCAGCAGCCCACACCGGCCTACTAGCGGGAGGGCATCCCCCAATGAGCAGTTCTTC; CDR3aa: CASSPHRPTSGRASPNEQFF
d_gene: TRBD2; v_gene: TRBV5-1; j_gene: TRBJ2-4; abundance: .; CDR3nt: TGCGCCAGCAGCTTGGGGGCGGGAGAACACATTCAGTACTTC; CDR3aa: CASSLGAGEHIQYF
d_gene: .; v_gene: TRBV12-3/TRBV12-4; j_gene: TRBJ2-7; abundance: many; CDR3nt: TGTGCCAGCAGCTGGGACTGGGGGGAATCCGAGCAGTACTTC; CDR3aa: CASSWDWGESEQYF
d_gene: TRBD1; v_gene: TRBV29-1; j_gene: TRBJ2-1; abundance: many; CDR3nt: TGCAGCGTTGTTGCTCCAGGGGGCTCCTACAATGAGCAGTTCTTC; CDR3aa: CSVVAPGGSYNEQFF
d_gene: .; v_gene: TRBV20-1; j_gene: TRBJ2-5; abundance: .; CDR3nt: TGCAGTGCTGAAGAGACTGGCGGGGTAGAGACCCAGTACTTC; CDR3aa: CSAEETGGVETQYF
d_gene: TRBD1; v_gene: TRBV28; j_gene: TRBJ2-7; abundance: .; CDR3nt: TGTGCCAGCAGTTTCCGGGGACAGGGTATCGACGAGCAGTACTTC; CDR3aa: CASSFRGQGIDEQYF
d_gene: .; v_gene: TRBV6-2/TRBV6-3; j_gene: TRBJ1-1; abundance: .; CDR3nt: TGTGCCAGCAGCCGGGGGGGCTATGAAGCTTTCTTT; CDR3aa: CASSRGGYEAFF
d_gene: TRBD2; v_gene: TRBV4-2; j_gene: TRBJ2-3; abundance: .; CDR3nt: TGTGCCAGCAGCCCAGGACGCGGGGGGCTAGATACGCAGTATTTT; CDR3aa: CASSPGRGGLDTQYF
d_gene: .; v_gene: TRBV2; j_gene: TRBJ2-3; abundance: many; CDR3nt: TGTGCCAGCAGTGTGGGTGCCACAGATACGCAGTATTTT; CDR3aa: CASSVGATDTQYF
d_gene: .; v_gene: TRBV6-2/TRBV6-3; j_gene: TRBJ1-1; abundance: .; CDR3nt: TGTGCCAGCAGTTATTTACAGAAAAACACTGAAGCTTTCTTT; CDR3aa: CASSYLQKNTEAFF
d_gene: TRBD2; v_gene: TRBV20-1; j_gene: TRBJ2-1; abundance: .; CDR3nt: TGCAGTGCTAACCCACTAGCGGGGAGAGCCTACAATGGGCAGTTCTTC; CDR3aa: CSANPLAGRAYNGQFF
d_gene: .; v_gene: TRBV20-1; j_gene: TRBJ1-1; abundance: .; CDR3nt: TGCAGTGCTAGAATATCGGGGAACACTGAAGCTTTCTTT; CDR3aa: CSARISGNTEAFF
d_gene: .; v_gene: TRBV7-8; j_gene: TRBJ1-4; abundance: .; CDR3nt: TGTGCCAGCCAGAAGGGGGCAACTAATGAAAAACTGTTTTTT; CDR3aa: CASQKGATNEKLFF
d_gene: .; v_gene: TRBV6-6; j_gene: TRBJ2-1; abundance: .; CDR3nt: TGTGCCAGCAGTTACTTGGAAATGGTCAATGAGCAGTTCTTC; CDR3aa: CASSYLEMVNEQFF
d_gene: .; v_gene: TRBV27; j_gene: TRBJ1-5; abundance: few; CDR3nt: TGTGCCAGCAGTTTCAGCGGGGCCCATCAGCCCCAGCATTTT; CDR3aa: CASSFSGAHQPQHF
d_gene: TRBD1; v_gene: TRBV3-1; j_gene: TRBJ1-3; abundance: .; CDR3nt: TGTGCCAGCAGCCAAGGACAGGGTGGAAACACCATATATTTT; CDR3aa: CASSQGQGGNTIYF
d_gene: .; v_gene: TRBV3-1; j_gene: TRBJ2-1; abundance: .; CDR3nt: TGTGCCAGCAGCCCTCCCAACCGAGCGTCCTACAATGAGCAGTTCTTC; CDR3aa: CASSPPNRASYNEQFF
d_gene: TRBD2; v_gene: TRBV27; j_gene: TRBJ2-5; abundance: .; CDR3nt: TGTGCCAGCAGCCGTCTCACGGGAGGGTCCAACGCTGTCTCTAAAGGGCAGTACTTC; CDR3aa: CASSRLTGGSNAVSKGQYF
d_gene: .; v_gene: TRBV6-5; j_gene: TRBJ2-4; abundance: .; CDR3nt: TGTGCCAGCAGCTCCCTAGGCCCGGAATCTCGTGACATTCAGTACTTC; CDR3aa: CASSSLGPESRDIQYF
d_gene: TRBD2; v_gene: TRBV6-5; j_gene: TRBJ2-7; abundance: .; CDR3nt: TGTGCCAGCAGCGCGGGGGGGAACGAGCAGTACTTC; CDR3aa: CASSAGGNEQYF
d_gene: .; v_gene: TRBV12-3/TRBV12-4; j_gene: TRBJ2-1; abundance: .; CDR3nt: TGTGCCAGCATTCCCAGGGATGGGGGTGAGCAGTTCTTC; CDR3aa: CASIPRDGGEQFF
d_gene: .; v_gene: TRBV12-3/TRBV12-4; j_gene: TRBJ2-1; abundance: .; CDR3nt: TGTGCCAGCAGTTTAGGGTCTGTCAGGGGGGAAAACAATGAGCAGTTCTTC; CDR3aa: CASSLGSVRGENNEQFF
d_gene: .; v_gene: TRBV4-1; j_gene: TRBJ2-2; abundance: .; CDR3nt: TGCGCCAGCAGCATGGGCCTAGCCGGGGAGCTGTTTTTT; CDR3aa: CASSMGLAGELFF
d_gene: .; v_gene: TRBV27; j_gene: TRBJ2-7; abundance: .; CDR3nt: TGTGCCAGCACTTCGGCCCGGACAGACTCCTACGAGCAGTACTTC; CDR3aa: CASTSARTDSYEQYF
d_gene: .; v_gene: TRBV20-1; j_gene: TRBJ1-2; abundance: few; CDR3nt: TGCAGTGCTAGAAAAGACAGTAACTATGGCTACACCTTC; CDR3aa: CSARKDSNYGYTF
d_gene: TRBD2; v_gene: TRBV3-1; j_gene: TRBJ2-1; abundance: few; CDR3nt: TGTGCCAGCAGTAATAGAAAACTAGCGGTCTCCTACAATGAGCAGTTCTTC; CDR3aa: CASSNRKLAVSYNEQFF